This TCR beta chain came from a study of spatial heterogeneity in lung cancer. As for the study in general: Consistently, beta-chain sequences turned up in larger numbers than alpha-chain sequences did.

Germline loops: CDR1 SGHRS, CDR2 YFSETQ. Between the trimmed V and J ends, which lost 2 bases and 1 base, there was a span of 19 bases. The CDR3 length is 18 residues. Time point of the sample: sample taken at primary tumor resection. Patients with untreated early-stage non-small cell lung cancer, numbering 72, were the donors. Unsorted samples of tumor, nontumor lung or frozen PBMC had their whole RNA sequenced. MiXCR, run by TCRdb on the 5' RACE reads, gives a single entry per CDR3 protein. The sample has roughly 6,200 distinct CDR3 sequences, about 18% seen once. The source is a male donor with early-stage non-small cell lung cancer. V usage is TRBV5-1 and J usage is TRBJ2-4; no clear D gene. This specimen was normal lung tissue next to the tumor, taken at surgery. CDR3 nucleotide sequence: TGCGCCAGCAGCTTCTATACCACGGGCAGCAGCGCCAAAAACATTCAGTACTTC. Protein product: CASSFYTTGSSAKNIQYF.